Below are 18 T cell receptor beta chains sequenced from a single sample in a study of blood T cell repertoires in COVID-19 (TCRdb year 2020). The method behind the library was the immunoSEQ multiplex PCR assay. What TCRdb holds here is the immuneACCESS table cut down to in-frame rearrangements. Part of the clones is not present; checked against another copy, under half of the missing clones reflect an unresolved V gene, and the others are unexplained. The sample has about 210,000 clones on record, approximately 86% of them singletons. The ten largest clonotypes hold 3% of the sample. The sequenced sample consisted of peripheral blood. All receptors derive from a man between 60 and 70 years old with acute or convalescent COVID-19.

The J gene is TRBJ2-7, the V gene TRBV2, with 8 nucleotides matching TRBD1. CDR3 length: 14 amino acids. The germline CDR1 and CDR2 sequences are SNHLY and FYNNEI. Unmatched junction bases numbered 5, after V lost 6 bases and J lost 1 base. The CDR3 is CASRDRDTSYEQYF. The CDR3 DNA reads as TGTGCCAGCAGGGACAGGGACACATCCTACGAGCAGTACTTC.

The gene calls are TRBV18 and TRBJ1-1, with D uncertain. The germline CDR1 and CDR2 sequences are KGHSH and LQKENI. The CDR3 spans 15 residues. V was pared by 1 base and J by 3 bases, with 12 bases between. In DNA, the CDR3 is TGTGCCAGCTCACCACGGGAGGGTCAGGACACTGAAGCTTTCTTT. Protein: CASSPREGQDTEAFF. Drawing the rest from reference TRBV18 and TRBJ1-1, the complete variable domain is NAGVMQNPRHLVRRRGQEARLRCSPMKGHSHVYWYRQLPEEGLKFMVYLQKENIIDESGMPKERFSAEFPKEGPSILRIQQVVRGDSAAYFCASSPREGQDTEAFFGQGTRLTVV.

The rearrangement joins TRBV18 to TRBJ1-6; the match to TRBD1 covers 8 bases. The V segment lost 2 bases and the J segment 7 bases; nucleotides outside the gene matches: 4. The CDR3 sequence is 15 residues long. Germline values: CDR1 KGHSH, CDR2 LQKENI. The CDR3 coding sequence is TGTGCCAGCTCACCAGGGCAGGGGGCGAATTCACCCCTCCACTTT. This gives the protein CASSPGQGANSPLHF.

The J gene is TRBJ2-7, the V gene TRBV5-1; 10 bases agree with TRBD2. The length of the CDR3 is 15 residues. Germline CDR1 SGHRS, CDR2 YFSETQ. The junction had 6 bases not matched to a gene; V was cut back by 2 bases and J by 4 bases. CDR3 DNA sequence: TGCGCCAGCAGCTTTTCACTAGCGGGGATGTACGAGCAGTACTTC. It encodes CASSFSLAGMYEQYF. The full variable domain, its missing parts supplied by reference TRBV5-1 and TRBJ2-7, is KAGVTQTPRYLIKTRGQQVTLSCSPISGHRSVSWYQQTPGQGLQFLFEYFSETQRNKGNFPGRFSGRQFSNSRSEMNVSTLELGDSALYLCASSFSLAGMYEQYFGPGTRLTVT.

J is TRBJ1-6 and V is TRBV27, with D possibly being TRBD1 (5 bases). Between the trimmed V and J ends, which lost 5 bases and 6 bases, there was a span of 17 bases. The germline V gene encodes CDR1 MNHEY and CDR2 SMNVEV (reference sequence). CDR3 length equals 16 residues. In DNA form, the CDR3 reads TGTGCCAGCAGTCCCCCCCCAGGGCAGAGTAATTCACCCCTCCACTTT. It encodes CASSPPPGQSNSPLHF.

The chain couples TRBV12-3 or TRBV12-4 to TRBJ2-7; TRBD1 matches at 7 bases. This CDR3 is 13 amino acids long. V was pared by 6 bases and J by 4 bases, with 6 bases of the junction left unmatched. Written as DNA, the CDR3 is TGTGCCAGCAGCCTAACAGGGGTTTACGAGCAGTACTTC. Encoded protein: CASSLTGVYEQYF.

In its sample, this clone was seen a few times. J is TRBJ1-2 and V is TRBV7-8; D remains ambiguous. Per germline, CDR1 SGHVS and CDR2 FQNEAQ. The CDR3 extends over 14 amino acids. The germline V and J ends were trimmed by 0 bases and 4 bases, with 9 bases remaining between them. The CDR3 coding sequence is TGTGCCAGCAGCTTAGCTAGCAGCGTCTATGGCTACACCTTC. This translates into CASSLASSVYGYTF.

This clone has just one count. The chain joins TRBV7-8 to TRBJ1-2; D remains unclear. Trimming took off 8 bases at V and 4 bases at J, with 26 bases between the two ends. Germline CDR1 reads SGHVS; CDR2 reads FQNEAQ. The CDR3 has 17 residues. The CDR3 DNA reads as TGTGCCAGCCAAAGCTCGCCTGTAGGCGGATTAGGCTATGGCTACACCTTC. Encoded protein: CASQSSPVGGLGYGYTF.

The V and J genes are TRBV6-2 or TRBV6-3 and TRBJ2-4, with 11 positions matching TRBD1. The CDR3 has 16 residues. CDR1 and CDR2 from the germline V gene are MNHEY and SVGEGT. V shed 6 bases, J shed 7 bases, and the junction held 11 bases outside the gene matches. CDR3: CASSPLGQGAHNIQYF. Written as DNA, the CDR3 is TGTGCCAGCAGCCCCCTAGGACAGGGGGCGCACAACATTCAGTACTTC.

This clone was picked up one time. This rearrangement joins TRBV10-3 to TRBJ2-7; 8 bases are a match to TRBD1. The junction had 5 bases not matched to a gene; V was cut back by 7 bases and J by 0 bases. Germline assignment: CDR1 ENHRY and CDR2 SYGVKD. The CDR3 covers 14 residues. CDR3: CAITRTGSSYEQYF. As DNA, the CDR3 is TGTGCCATCACTCGGACAGGGAGCTCCTACGAGCAGTACTTC.

This clone was counted a single time. The chain has TRBV19 and TRBJ1-2, with a weak D call TRBD1 (5 bases). CDR1 and CDR2 from the germline V gene are LNHDA and SQIVND (reference sequence). The CDR3 runs to 12 residues. Deletions cut 8 bases from V and 4 bases from J, with 11 bases between. The CDR3, as DNA: TGTGCCAGTGGACAAAAACCCTATGGCTACACCTTC. As protein: CASGQKPYGYTF.

V gene TRBV4-1 combines with J gene TRBJ1-1; 9 bases are shared with TRBD1. V was clipped by 2 bases and J by 4 bases; unmatched bases: 8. Per germline, CDR1 MGHRA and CDR2 YSYEKL. The CDR3 has 16 residues. In DNA, the CDR3 is TGCGCCAGCAGCCAATCCCCGACAGGGGGGATCACTGAAGCTTTCTTT. Its protein is CASSQSPTGGITEAFF.

The rearrangement links TRBV4-3 to TRBJ2-2; possible D gene TRBD1, 5 bases. From germline, CDR1 is LGHNA and CDR2 YSLEER. This CDR3 has 15 residues. V was pared by 4 bases and J by 5 bases, with 14 bases between. The DNA for the CDR3 is TGCGCCAGCAGCCGAAGGGTAGGGGTAACCGGGGAGCTGTTTTTT. It yields the protein CASSRRVGVTGELFF.

This chain uses TRBV6-5 with TRBJ2-7, with 9 bases identical to TRBD1. Germline CDR1 is MNHEY and CDR2 is SVGAGI. With V trimmed by 7 bases and J by 5 bases, 12 bases remained unmatched. The CDR3 has 15 residues. The CDR3 region is CASNPGGTGTHEQYF. As DNA, the CDR3 is TGTGCCAGCAACCCCGGGGGGACAGGGACCCACGAGCAGTACTTC.

The chain is built from TRBV6-5 and TRBJ2-7; 8 nucleotides line up with TRBD1. The germline V gene encodes CDR1 MNHEY and CDR2 SVGAGI. CDR3 length: 15 amino acids. V lost 0 bases to trimming and J lost 3 bases; unmatched junction nucleotides: 4. CDR3 in amino acids: CASSYSTRGLYEQYF. CDR3 sequence (DNA): TGTGCCAGCAGTTACTCGACCAGGGGGCTCTACGAGCAGTACTTC.

The gene calls are TRBV19 and TRBJ2-4, with 9 bases aligning to TRBD1. J lost 8 bases, V lost 6 bases, and 8 bases had no gene match. In germline, CDR1 is LNHDA, CDR2 SQIVND (reference sequence). The CDR3 contains 14 residues. The CDR3 protein is CASRGDRAVYIQYF. The CDR3 nucleotides are TGTGCCAGTAGAGGGGACAGGGCGGTATACATTCAGTACTTC.

This clone was picked up a small number of times. The chain uses TRBV5-1 and TRBJ2-1; 13 bases map to TRBD2. Trimming cost V 4 bases and J 4 bases; bases outside gene matches: 5. Germline V gene data show CDR1 as SGHRS and CDR2 as YFSETQ. The CDR3 extends over 16 amino acids. CDR3 region: CASSQGLAGAYNEQFF. The CDR3 bases are TGCGCCAGCAGCCAAGGACTAGCGGGGGCGTACAATGAGCAGTTCTTC. The full variable domain, rest sourced from reference TRBV5-1 and TRBJ2-1, is KAGVTQTPRYLIKTRGQQVTLSCSPISGHRSVSWYQQTPGQGLQFLFEYFSETQRNKGNFPGRFSGRQFSNSRSEMNVSTLELGDSALYLCASSQGLAGAYNEQFFGPGTRLTVL.

V usage is TRBV15 and J usage is TRBJ2-3; 9 bases agree with TRBD2. There are 14 residues in the CDR3. Trimming at V came to 5 bases and at J to 5 bases, leaving 5 bases not matched to a gene. Germline loops: CDR1 LNHNV, CDR2 YYDKDF (reference sequence). The CDR3 DNA sequence: TGTGCCACCAGCGAGCGGGGGGCCCGAGATACGCAGTATTTT. Protein sequence: CATSERGARDTQYF. Full variable domain (remainder filled in from reference TRBV15 and TRBJ2-3): DAMVIQNPRYQVTQFGKPVTLSCSQTLNHNVMYWYQQKSSQAPKLLFHYYDKDFNNEADTPDNFQSRRPNTSFCFLDIRSPGLGDTAMYLCATSERGARDTQYFGPGTRLTVL.